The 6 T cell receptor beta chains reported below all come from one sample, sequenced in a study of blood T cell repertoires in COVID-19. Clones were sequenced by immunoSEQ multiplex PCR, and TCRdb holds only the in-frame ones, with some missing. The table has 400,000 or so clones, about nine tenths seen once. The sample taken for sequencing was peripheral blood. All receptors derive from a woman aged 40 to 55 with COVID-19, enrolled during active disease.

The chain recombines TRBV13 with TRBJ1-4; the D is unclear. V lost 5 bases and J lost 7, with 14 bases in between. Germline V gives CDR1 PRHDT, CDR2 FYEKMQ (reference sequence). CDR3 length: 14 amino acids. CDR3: CASSRGPGGEKLFF. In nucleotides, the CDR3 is TGTGCCAGCAGCCGAGGACCGGGAGGTGAAAAACTGTTTTTT. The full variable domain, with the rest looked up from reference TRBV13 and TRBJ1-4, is AAGVIQSPRHLIKEKRETATLKCYPIPRHDTVYWYQQGPGQDPQFLISFYEKMQSDKGSIPDRFSAQQFSDYHSELNMSSLELGDSALYFCASSRGPGGEKLFFGSGTQLSVL.

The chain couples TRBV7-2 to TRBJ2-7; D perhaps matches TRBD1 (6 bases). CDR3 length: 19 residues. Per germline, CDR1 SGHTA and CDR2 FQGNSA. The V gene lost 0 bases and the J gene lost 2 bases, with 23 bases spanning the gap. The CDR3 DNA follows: TGTGCCAGCAGCTTAGCGACGGTACAGGGTGGACACAAAGCCTACGAGCAGTACTTC. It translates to CASSLATVQGGHKAYEQYF.

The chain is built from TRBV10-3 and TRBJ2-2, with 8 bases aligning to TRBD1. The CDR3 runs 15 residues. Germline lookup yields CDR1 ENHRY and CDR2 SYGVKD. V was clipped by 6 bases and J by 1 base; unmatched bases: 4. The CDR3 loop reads CAISPGTGNTGELFF. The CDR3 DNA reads TGTGCCATCAGCCCCGGGACAGGGAACACCGGGGAGCTGTTTTTT.

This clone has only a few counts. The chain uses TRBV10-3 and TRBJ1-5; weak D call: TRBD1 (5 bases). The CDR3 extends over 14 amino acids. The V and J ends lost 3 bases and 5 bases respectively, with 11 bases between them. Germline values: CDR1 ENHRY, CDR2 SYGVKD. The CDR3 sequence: CAISDGTADQPQHF. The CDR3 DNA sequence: TGTGCCATCAGTGATGGGACTGCAGATCAGCCCCAGCATTTT.

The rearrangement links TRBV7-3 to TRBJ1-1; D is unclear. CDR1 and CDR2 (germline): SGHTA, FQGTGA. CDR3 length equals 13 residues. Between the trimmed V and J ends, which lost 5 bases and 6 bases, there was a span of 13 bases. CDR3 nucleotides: TGTGCCAGCAGCCCAAACGGGGTCCCTGAAGCTTTCTTT. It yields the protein CASSPNGVPEAFF.

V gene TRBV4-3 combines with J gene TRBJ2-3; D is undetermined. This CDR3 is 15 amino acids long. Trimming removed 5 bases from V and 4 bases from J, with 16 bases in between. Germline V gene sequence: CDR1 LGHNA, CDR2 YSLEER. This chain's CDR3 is CASSADTRYADTQYF. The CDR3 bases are TGCGCCAGCAGCGCCGACACCCGCTATGCAGATACGCAGTATTTT.